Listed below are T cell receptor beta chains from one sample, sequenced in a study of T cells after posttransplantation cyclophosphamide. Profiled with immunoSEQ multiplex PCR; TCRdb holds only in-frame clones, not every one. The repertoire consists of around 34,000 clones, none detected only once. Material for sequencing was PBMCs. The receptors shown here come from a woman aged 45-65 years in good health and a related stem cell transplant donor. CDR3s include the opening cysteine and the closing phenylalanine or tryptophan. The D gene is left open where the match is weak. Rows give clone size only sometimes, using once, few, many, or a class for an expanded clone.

TGCAGCGTCCTGACGTCAGGGAATGAAAAACTGTTTTTT,CSVLTSGNEKLFF,TRBJ1-4,many,TRBV29-1,.
TGTGCCAGCAGTTACTCTTGGGGGCCTGCCTATGGCTACACCTTC,CASSYSWGPAYGYTF,TRBJ1-2,many,TRBV6-6,.
TGTGCCAGCAGCTTCTTGAGGGGTCGTCAGCCCCAGCATTTT,CASSFLRGRQPQHF,TRBJ1-5,.,TRBV5-6,.
TGTGCCAGCAGCTATACGCGAGGGGACAGACTCGATGGCTACACCTTC,CASSYTRGDRLDGYTF,TRBJ1-2,many,TRBV5-4,TRBD1
TGTGCCAGCACCCATCTGGGGGGTGATAGCTCTGGAAACACCATATATTTT,CASTHLGGDSSGNTIYF,TRBJ1-3,many,TRBV28,.
TGTGCCAGCAGTTTAATTGGGGCGCAAAACAGCGAGCAGTACTTC,CASSLIGAQNSEQYF,TRBJ2-7,many,TRBV27,.
TGTGCCAGCAGCTTAGTGCCGAGGGAGACCCAGTACTTC,CASSLVPRETQYF,TRBJ2-5,few,TRBV7-7,.
TGTGCCAGCAGTTTCCCCGGCGGGAGCTATGGCTACACCTTC,CASSFPGGSYGYTF,TRBJ1-2,few,TRBV6-5,.
TGTGCCAGCAGCTCAGGGGGGCAATACAATGAGCAGTTCTTC,CASSSGGQYNEQFF,TRBJ2-1,many,TRBV7-3,.
TGTGCCACCGGGGACAGGGGATCAAATCAGCCCCAGCATTTT,CATGDRGSNQPQHF,TRBJ1-5,many,TRBV10-3,TRBD1
TGTGCCAGCAGCGTAGGGCGTAGGGGAGGAAAACTGTTTTTT,CASSVGRRGGKLFF,TRBJ1-4,many,TRBV9,.
TGTGCCAGCAGCTTAGCCTTATACGAGCAGTACTTC,CASSLALYEQYF,TRBJ2-7,many,TRBV7-8,.
TGTGCCAGCTTGGGACAGGGGTTCAATCAGCCCCAGCATTTT,CASLGQGFNQPQHF,TRBJ1-5,.,TRBV25-1,TRBD1
TGTGCCATCAGTGAGGCAAGGGCCGAGCAGTTCTTC,CAISEARAEQFF,TRBJ2-1,many,TRBV10-3,.
TGTGCCAGCGGGCAGGTTGCGAGCTCAGAGACCCAGTACTTC,CASGQVASSETQYF,TRBJ2-5,few,TRBV6-5,.
TGTGCCTGGAGTGAGCTCCCGTTACAGGCGGCCGGAGAAAAACTGTTTTTT,CAWSELPLQAAGEKLFF,TRBJ1-4,.,TRBV30,.
TGTGCCAGCAGCGTAGGAGCGGGAGGCACTTTGTACAATGAGCAGTTCTTC,CASSVGAGGTLYNEQFF,TRBJ2-1,many,TRBV9,TRBD2
TGTGCCAGCACCTCGGGGAGCGGTGCAAACATTCAGTACTTC,CASTSGSGANIQYF,TRBJ2-4,many,TRBV6-5,.
TGTGCCAGCAGCTTGATTGGGGGCGCCGAGGAAAAACTGTTTTTT,CASSLIGGAEEKLFF,TRBJ1-4,many,TRBV5-4,.
TGTGCCAGTAGTCTCGACCGGGGGAACACTGAAGCTTTCTTT,CASSLDRGNTEAFF,TRBJ1-1,many,TRBV19,.
TGTGCCTGGAGGGGGGGGAGCAATCAGCCCCAGCATTTT,CAWRGGSNQPQHF,TRBJ1-5,few,TRBV30,.
TGTGCCAGCCACGGACTAGCGGGAGTGGATGAGCAGTTCTTC,CASHGLAGVDEQFF,TRBJ2-1,many,TRBV19,TRBD2
TGTGCCAGCACAGATACAGGGGATCGAGGCTACACCTTC,CASTDTGDRGYTF,TRBJ1-2,many,TRBV18,TRBD1
TGTGCCTCAGAAGGAGGACAGGGTCAGAAGGATTACGAGCAGTACTTC,CASEGGQGQKDYEQYF,TRBJ2-7,many,TRBV7-9,TRBD1
TGTGCCAGCAGCTTGGGACAAAGACTGTTTTTT,CASSLGQRLFF,TRBJ1-4,many,TRBV12-3/TRBV12-4,.
TGTGCCAGCTCACCAGGGCAGGGGTCCCCGCTTTCCTACAATGAGCAGTTCTTC,CASSPGQGSPLSYNEQFF,TRBJ2-1,many,TRBV18,.
TGTGCCAGCAGCGTAGATACAGGGGCGGGGTACGAGCAGTACTTC,CASSVDTGAGYEQYF,TRBJ2-7,many,TRBV9,.
TGTGCCAGCAGTCACGGGACAGGGGTCGCTGAAGCTTTCTTT,CASSHGTGVAEAFF,TRBJ1-1,many,TRBV12-3/TRBV12-4,TRBD1
TGTGCCAGCAGTTATCGGCAGGGGTGGGAGACCCAGTACTTC,CASSYRQGWETQYF,TRBJ2-5,few,TRBV6-6,.
TGTGCCAGCAGCTTGGGACAGGGGGAATATGGCACAGATACGCAGTATTTT,CASSLGQGEYGTDTQYF,TRBJ2-3,few,TRBV7-3,TRBD1
TGTGCCAGCAGCTTAACAGGGTTACCTCATGGCTACACCTTC,CASSLTGLPHGYTF,TRBJ1-2,many,TRBV27,.
TGTGCCAGTAGTGCACCCGGGACAGCGAACACTGAAGCTTTCTTT,CASSAPGTANTEAFF,TRBJ1-1,.,TRBV19,TRBD1
TGTGCCAGCAGCTTGGGGACAGGACCCTACGAGCAGTACTTC,CASSLGTGPYEQYF,TRBJ2-7,few,TRBV7-2,TRBD1
TGCACAGTTCTAGCGGGAGCGTCGTACAATGAGCAGTTCTTC,CTVLAGASYNEQFF,TRBJ2-1,many,TRBV29-1,TRBD2
TGTGCCAGCAGCTCCGCGACAGGAGCACATCAGCCCCAGCATTTT,CASSSATGAHQPQHF,TRBJ1-5,many,TRBV7-9,.
TGTGCCATCAGCGAACTAGCGGGAGTGGAGACCCAGTACTTC,CAISELAGVETQYF,TRBJ2-5,many,TRBV10-3,TRBD2
TGTGCCAGCAGCTTACCCGGTGGTCTCTCCTACAATGAGCAGTTCTTC,CASSLPGGLSYNEQFF,TRBJ2-1,many,TRBV5-4,.
TGTGCCAGCAGTGAAGCGCGGGGCCTAGTAGGTCTAGCGAATGAGGAGACCCAGTACTTC,CASSEARGLVGLANEETQYF,TRBJ2-5,.,TRBV2,.
TGCAGCGCGGCTACAGGGGGGGCCAACGTCCTGACTTTC,CSAATGGANVLTF,TRBJ2-6,many,TRBV29-1,.
TGCAGCGTTGTACAGGGAAAGGATCAGCCCCAGCATTTT,CSVVQGKDQPQHF,TRBJ1-5,.,TRBV29-1,.
TGTGCCAGCAGCTTGGAACCCCGGGTTCCTGAAGCTTTCTTT,CASSLEPRVPEAFF,TRBJ1-1,many,TRBV5-5,.
TGTGCCAGCAGGGTAGAGGGCGGAAACACCATATATTTT,CASRVEGGNTIYF,TRBJ1-3,many,TRBV6-5,.
TGTGCCAGCAGTGGACAGGGGGTTAATCAGCCCCAGCATTTT,CASSGQGVNQPQHF,TRBJ1-5,few,TRBV28,TRBD1
TGTGCCAGCTCACCACGGGACAGGGACTTATCACTGGGCTACGAGCAGTACTTC,CASSPRDRDLSLGYEQYF,TRBJ2-7,many,TRBV18,TRBD1
TGTGCCAGCAGCTTAGGAGGGGCAGCTCTCGCCAACACCATATATTTT,CASSLGGAALANTIYF,TRBJ1-3,many,TRBV5-6,.
TGTGCCAGCAGCTTAGGACAGGCCCGAGTCCTGACTTTC,CASSLGQARVLTF,TRBJ2-6,many,TRBV5-4,TRBD1
TGCGCCAGCAGCTGGGACTCGAGAGCTTTCTTT,CASSWDSRAFF,TRBJ1-1,many,TRBV5-1,.
TGTGCCAGCAGCTTGTTGACTAGCGGGAATACAGATACGCAGTATTTT,CASSLLTSGNTDTQYF,TRBJ2-3,many,TRBV5-4,TRBD2
TGCGCCAGCGGTCGGGGGACAGATACGCAGTATTTT,CASGRGTDTQYF,TRBJ2-3,many,TRBV5-1,.
TGTGCCAGCAGCCCCCTAGATACGCAGTATTTT,CASSPLDTQYF,TRBJ2-3,many,TRBV7-9,.
TGTGCCAGCTCATATACCAAGGACACTGAAGCTTTCTTT,CASSYTKDTEAFF,TRBJ1-1,many,TRBV12-3/TRBV12-4,.
TGTGCCAGTAGTCCCCCAGGGGTGAGAGATACGCAGTATTTT,CASSPPGVRDTQYF,TRBJ2-3,many,TRBV19,.
TGTGCCAGCAGTTCATCGGGGGGCACCCAGTACTTC,CASSSSGGTQYF,TRBJ2-5,few,TRBV28,.
TGTGCCAGCAGTCGACCAGGGGCCGATACGCAGTATTTT,CASSRPGADTQYF,TRBJ2-3,few,TRBV27,.
TGTGCCAGCAGCCGTAGGGGCCTAGGCGATACGCAGTATTTT,CASSRRGLGDTQYF,TRBJ2-3,.,TRBV7-3,.
TGTGCCAGCAGAGGGCCTCTGCCAAACCCTTACGAGCAGTACTTC,CASRGPLPNPYEQYF,TRBJ2-7,many,TRBV7-2,.
TGTGCCAGCAGTGCAGCCGTAGCGGGAGCCTACACCGGGGAGCTGTTTTTT,CASSAAVAGAYTGELFF,TRBJ2-2,.,TRBV2,TRBD2
TGTGCCAGCAGCTCCCCATCAGGGGCCTCTTGGGGCTACACCTTC,CASSSPSGASWGYTF,TRBJ1-2,many,TRBV5-4,.
TGTGCCAGCAGCCGCAGACCCGGCGGGGATGAGCAGTTCTTC,CASSRRPGGDEQFF,TRBJ2-1,many,TRBV7-7,.